A selection of T cell receptor beta chains follows, all from one sample in a study of OX40 agonist ivuxolimab in advanced cancers. Profiled with immunoSEQ multiplex PCR; TCRdb holds only in-frame clones, not every one. The table lists approximately 84,000 clones, 86% of them singletons. Source: CD4+ or CD8+ T cells sorted from blood, taken in a trial of the OX40 agonist ivuxolimab. The source is an adult with an advanced solid tumor such as melanoma, head and neck, liver or kidney cancer. The CDR3 runs from the conserved cysteine through the conserved F or W. The order of the fields is V gene, J gene, clone size, D gene, CDR3 protein, CDR3 DNA. A D gene is named only where the DNA matches it firmly. Only part of the rows carry a size: once, few, many, or a class if the clone is expanded.

TRBV18,TRBJ2-7,-,-,CASSPLEETEQYF,TGTGCCAGCTCACCTCTCGAGGAAACCGAGCAGTACTTC
TRBV5-1,TRBJ2-1,-,TRBD1,CASSLGQGRNEQFF,TGCGCCAGCAGCTTAGGACAGGGACGCAATGAGCAGTTCTTC
TRBV11-3,TRBJ2-1,-,-,CASSLSLWGGADEQFF,TGTGCCAGCAGCTTATCCCTGTGGGGGGGGGCGGATGAGCAGTTCTTC
TRBV6-5,TRBJ2-3,-,-,CASSYDGGALTDTQYF,TGTGCCAGCAGTTACGACGGAGGGGCACTCACAGATACGCAGTATTTT
TRBV4-1,TRBJ1-3,-,-,CASSLAPISGNTIYF,TGCGCCAGCAGCCTTGCACCCATATCTGGAAACACCATATATTTT
TRBV6-5,TRBJ1-2,-,-,CASSYSWSGTYGYTF,TGTGCCAGCAGTTACAGTTGGTCAGGGACCTATGGCTACACCTTC
TRBV18,TRBJ2-7,once,-,CASSLGPVYEQYF,TGTGCCAGCTCCCTAGGCCCGGTGTACGAGCAGTACTTC
TRBV6-5,TRBJ2-2,once,-,CASLREGSGGELFF,TGTGCCAGCCTGCGGGAAGGTTCAGGCGGGGAGCTGTTTTTT
TRBV6-5,TRBJ2-7,-,-,CATQRDLRYEQYF,TGTGCCACCCAGAGGGACCTTCGGTACGAGCAGTACTTC
TRBV7-2,TRBJ2-2,-,TRBD1,CASRRDREGGELFF,TGTGCCAGCAGACGGGACAGGGAGGGCGGGGAGCTGTTTTTT
TRBV19,TRBJ2-1,-,-,CASSKESLSSYNEQFF,TGTGCCAGTAGTAAGGAGTCTCTTAGCTCCTACAATGAGCAGTTCTTC
TRBV29-1,TRBJ1-4,once,-,CSVGGGGANEKLFF,TGCAGCGTTGGGGGAGGGGGAGCTAATGAAAAACTGTTTTTT
TRBV6-1,TRBJ1-6,-,-,CASSSREDNSPLHF,TGTGCCAGCAGTTCTAGGGAAGATAATTCACCCCTCCACTTT
TRBV30,TRBJ2-1,-,TRBD1,CAWSAPSGTGAEFF,TGTGCCTGGAGTGCACCCTCAGGGACAGGGGCAGAGTTCTTC
TRBV5-6,TRBJ2-5,once,-,CASSLDREETQYF,TGTGCCAGCAGCTTGGATAGGGAAGAGACCCAGTACTTC
TRBV7-2,TRBJ2-7,-,-,CASSFGSLEKQYF,TGTGCCAGCAGCTTCGGGTCCTTAGAGAAGCAGTACTTC
TRBV28,TRBJ2-5,once,-,CASSPTGAGRDRGTQYF,TGTGCCAGCAGTCCTACCGGGGCAGGCCGGGATCGAGGGACCCAGTACTTC
TRBV18,TRBJ1-2,-,-,CASSPRQDGGYGYTF,TGTGCCAGCTCACCACGTCAGGATGGTGGCTATGGCTACACCTTC
TRBV20-1,TRBJ2-7,-,-,CSARDGYEQYF,TGCAGTGCTAGAGACGGCTACGAGCAGTACTTC
TRBV14,TRBJ1-1,-,-,CASSPITDRRFSSEAFF,TGTGCCAGCAGCCCTATTACAGACAGGCGGTTTTCGTCTGAAGCTTTCTTT
TRBV21-1,TRBJ1-5,-,-,CASSKNRGTDQPQHF,TGTGCCAGCAGCAAAAATAGGGGTACGGATCAGCCCCAGCATTTT
TRBV7-9,TRBJ2-7,-,TRBD1,CASSLGRTGPDEQYF,TGTGCCAGCAGCTTAGGTAGGACAGGGCCGGACGAGCAGTACTTC
TRBV6-1,TRBJ1-2,once,-,CASSDLGYTF,TGTGCCAGCAGTGACCTGGGCTACACCTTC
TRBV19,TRBJ1-6,-,-,CASSTQLHSPLHF,TGTGCCAGTAGTACCCAACTCCATTCACCCCTCCACTTT
TRBV5-1,TRBJ1-4,-,-,CASSSDTHNEKLFF,TGCGCCAGCAGCTCCGACACACATAATGAAAAACTGTTTTTT
TRBV4-2,TRBJ2-3,-,-,CASSQRQGDTQYF,TGTGCCAGCAGCCAACGCCAGGGAGATACGCAGTATTTT
TRBV7-9,TRBJ2-5,once,TRBD1,CASSSSQQPGTAQETQYF,TGTGCCAGCAGCTCGAGTCAACAGCCCGGGACAGCGCAAGAGACCCAGTACTTC
TRBV5-4,TRBJ2-2,-,-,CASRRQGNLNTGELFF,TGTGCCAGCAGGCGTCAGGGGAACTTGAACACCGGGGAGCTGTTTTTT
TRBV9,TRBJ1-3,-,TRBD1,CASSARTGGGNTIYF,TGTGCCAGCAGCGCCCGGACAGGGGGCGGAAACACCATATATTTT
TRBV2,TRBJ2-7,-,-,CASSLGYEQYF,TGTGCCAGCAGCCTCGGCTACGAGCAGTACTTC
TRBV5-1,TRBJ2-3,-,-,CASSLDRVTDTQYF,TGCGCCAGCAGCTTGGATCGGGTCACAGATACGCAGTATTTT
TRBV27,TRBJ2-5,-,-,CASSQGAGLQETQYF,TGTGCCAGCAGCCAGGGTGCGGGGCTCCAAGAGACCCAGTACTTC
TRBV10-3,TRBJ2-7,-,-,CAISSRDGPYEQYF,TGTGCCATCTCTTCTCGGGACGGCCCCTACGAGCAGTACTTC
TRBV10-1,TRBJ1-6,-,-,CASSEASGSANNSPLHF,TGCGCCAGCAGTGAGGCATCGGGCAGCGCCAATAATTCACCCCTCCACTTT
TRBV18,TRBJ1-2,-,-,CASSPATGSFGYGYTF,TGTGCCAGCTCACCAGCGACAGGCTCATTTGGTTATGGCTACACCTTC
TRBV6-6,TRBJ2-2,-,TRBD2,CASSYLGLATGELFF,TGTGCCAGCAGTTACCTAGGACTAGCGACCGGGGAGCTGTTTTTT
TRBV19,TRBJ1-1,-,-,CASSLGVGTEAFF,TGTGCCAGTAGTCTGGGGGTTGGCACTGAAGCTTTCTTT
TRBV4-1,TRBJ1-2,-,-,CASSRGSDGYTF,TGCGCCAGCAGCCGAGGTAGCGATGGCTACACCTTC
TRBV13,TRBJ1-2,-,-,CASSLGVGGGYGYTF,TGTGCCAGCAGCTTAGGCGTGGGGGGCGGCTATGGCTACACCTTC
TRBV2,TRBJ2-5,-,-,CASRTPRSGQETQYF,TGTGCCAGCAGAACACCCCGGAGCGGCCAAGAGACCCAGTACTTC
TRBV7-2,TRBJ2-3,-,-,CASSPTYSTDTQYF,TGTGCCAGCAGCCCCACTTATAGCACAGATACGCAGTATTTT
TRBV10-3,TRBJ2-5,-,-,CAIRGGVQETQYF,TGTGCCATCAGGGGTGGGGTACAAGAGACCCAGTACTTC
TRBV6-6,TRBJ1-1,-,TRBD1,CASSEDRERTEAFF,TGTGCCAGCAGTGAGGACAGGGAAAGGACTGAAGCTTTCTTT
TRBV19,TRBJ1-5,-,-,CASSIGGGRNQPQHF,TGTGCCAGTAGTATAGGGGGGGGGCGGAATCAGCCCCAGCATTTT
TRBV5-1,TRBJ2-3,-,TRBD1,CASSRLSGGTDTQYF,TGCGCCAGCAGCCGACTATCAGGGGGTACAGATACGCAGTATTTT
TRBV30,TRBJ1-6,-,TRBD1,CACRGQVYNSPLHF,TGTGCCTGTAGGGGGCAGGTTTATAATTCACCCCTCCACTTT
TRBV5-1,TRBJ1-6,-,-,CASSRNRNSPLHF,TGCGCCAGCAGCCGTAACAGGAATTCACCCCTCCACTTT
TRBV7-3,TRBJ2-2,-,-,CASSPLDVSGELFF,TGTGCCAGCAGCCCCCTGGATGTCTCCGGGGAGCTGTTTTTT
TRBV5-4,TRBJ2-1,-,-,CASSQGPIGGISYNEQFF,TGTGCCAGCAGCCAGGGCCCAATAGGCGGGATCTCCTACAATGAGCAGTTCTTC
TRBV4-2,TRBJ2-7,-,TRBD1,CASSPDRLSYEQYF,TGTGCCAGCAGCCCGGACAGGTTGTCCTACGAGCAGTACTTC
TRBV4-1,TRBJ1-6,-,-,CASSQRGDNSPLHF,TGCGCCAGCAGCCAACGAGGGGATAATTCACCCCTCCACTTT
TRBV7-6,TRBJ2-2,-,TRBD2,CASSPRSGLAGNTGELFF,TGTGCCAGCAGCCCCCGAAGCGGACTAGCGGGAAACACCGGGGAGCTGTTTTTT
TRBV6-5,TRBJ1-5,-,-,CASSYAGNQPQHF,TGTGCCAGCAGTTACGCGGGGAATCAGCCCCAGCATTTT
TRBV4-2,TRBJ1-4,once,-,CASSPKGGTANEKLFF,TGTGCCAGCAGCCCCAAGGGGGGCACGGCTAATGAAAAACTGTTTTTT
TRBV30,TRBJ1-5,-,-,CAWNRASSNQPQHF,TGTGCCTGGAACCGGGCCTCTAGCAATCAGCCCCAGCATTTT
TRBV5-6,TRBJ2-3,-,-,CASSRPDYSTDTQYF,TGTGCCAGCAGCCGGCCGGATTATAGCACAGATACGCAGTATTTT
TRBV5-4,TRBJ1-2,-,-,CASSLDQVRYGYTF,TGTGCCAGCAGCCTCGATCAGGTCCGCTATGGCTACACCTTC
TRBV6-1,TRBJ2-1,-,-,CASSRTSTDYNEQFF,TGTGCCAGCAGTAGAACCTCGACAGACTACAATGAGCAGTTCTTC
TRBV30,TRBJ2-5,-,-,CAWTGAFQETQYF,TGTGCCTGGACAGGGGCCTTCCAAGAGACCCAGTACTTC